This is a list of T cell receptor beta chains from one sample in a study of T cells after posttransplantation cyclophosphamide. The repertoire was sequenced with immunoSEQ multiplex PCR; TCRdb's copy has only in-frame clones and lacks some. The sample contains around 39,000 clones, none occurring once; about 1.2% lies in the top ten. The sample was PBMCs. The receptors derive from a girl between 5 and 17 years old in good health, CMV-negative, and a related stem cell transplant donor. The CDR3 runs from the conserved cysteine through the conserved F or W. D genes are given only for firm matches. The listing skips clone size in some rows; elsewhere it reads once, few, many or a size class.

v_gene	abundance	j_gene	d_gene	CDR3nt	CDR3aa
TRBV28	.	TRBJ1-2	.	TGTGCCAGCAGCCCGTCCCGAGCGATCTATGGCTACACCTTC	CASSPSRAIYGYTF
TRBV5-1	many	TRBJ2-1	.	TGCGCCAGCAGCTTGAGAAGGAGCTCCTACAATGAGCAGTTCTTC	CASSLRRSSYNEQFF
TRBV5-1	few	TRBJ1-1	.	TGCGCCAGCTCGAGACACCCGGAGGACACTGAAGCTTTCTTT	CASSRHPEDTEAFF
TRBV4-3	many	TRBJ2-7	TRBD2	TGCGCCAGCAGCCCTCTGGCGGGAGGGGCCTACGAGCAGTACTTC	CASSPLAGGAYEQYF
TRBV7-9	many	TRBJ2-7	.	TGTGCCAGCAGCCCCCCGAGGCCCCTCTCATCCACCTACGAGCAGTACTTC	CASSPPRPLSSTYEQYF
TRBV6-6	many	TRBJ1-4	.	TGTGCCAGCACTACAAAATCCTCCTTGCGGGAAAAACTGTTTTTT	CASTTKSSLREKLFF
TRBV5-4	many	TRBJ1-2	.	TGTGCCAGCAGCTTGGTGGGCAGGGTGGGTGACTACACCTTC	CASSLVGRVGDYTF
TRBV6-1	.	TRBJ1-2	.	TGTGCCAGCAGTGTAGTGTTGGGGGCCCCAAACTTC	CASSVVLGAPNF
TRBV27	many	TRBJ2-3	.	TGTGCCAGCAGTTTTAGGGGGAGTCGGACAGATACGCAGTATTTT	CASSFRGSRTDTQYF
TRBV19	many	TRBJ2-1	TRBD2	TGTGCCAGTAGACGGGAGGGTGAGCAGTTCTTC	CASRREGEQFF
TRBV6-5	.	TRBJ2-5	.	TGTGCCAGCAGCCTACAGGGATGGGGAGAGACCCAGTACTTC	CASSLQGWGETQYF
TRBV19	many	TRBJ2-2	TRBD2	TGTGCCAGTAGTAAGACTAGCGGGAGAGGCGGGGAGCTGTTTTTT	CASSKTSGRGGELFF
TRBV19	few	TRBJ1-2	.	TGTGCCAGTAGTAAAACAGCAAATAACTATGGCTACACCTTC	CASSKTANNYGYTF
TRBV5-1	many	TRBJ1-2	.	TGCGCCAGCAGCTTGGTGGGGGGGCCGGATGGCTACACCTTC	CASSLVGGPDGYTF
TRBV9	.	TRBJ2-5	.	TGTGCCAGCAGCGTAGGCGTCAGGGTAGAGACCCAGTACTTC	CASSVGVRVETQYF
TRBV5-1	many	TRBJ1-4	.	TGCGCCAGCAGCTTGGTATCGGATGAAAAACTGTTTTTT	CASSLVSDEKLFF
TRBV28	many	TRBJ1-4	.	TGTGCCAGCAGTTTACCTAACGAAAAACTGTTTTTT	CASSLPNEKLFF
TRBV5-8	many	TRBJ1-6	.	TGTGCCAGCAGCTGGGGATGGGGGCCTAGATCACCCCTCCACTTT	CASSWGWGPRSPLHF
TRBV20-1	.	TRBJ1-2	.	TGCAGTGCTAGATTTCAGGGATTCTACACCTTC	CSARFQGFYTF
TRBV18	few	TRBJ2-1	.	TGTGCCAGCTCCCGCGGGGTGGCAGGGCAGAATGAGCAGTTCTTC	CASSRGVAGQNEQFF
TRBV11-2	many	TRBJ2-1	.	TGTGCCAGCAGCTTAGACCCCATCAATGAGCAGTTCTTC	CASSLDPINEQFF